This entry lists 15 T cell receptor beta chains sequenced from one sample in a study of cytomegalovirus exposure and HLA in healthy donors. Primers for the PCR totalled 60 Vbeta and 13 Jbeta. Clones were sequenced by immunoSEQ multiplex PCR, and TCRdb holds only the in-frame ones, with some missing. The sample shows over 60,000 clones, 60% to 85% of them seen only once. Sequencing was carried out using PBMCs. Receptors originate from a man aged 18 to 30 in good health and CMV-seronegative.

The CDR3 here is CASGLDSPGNTIYF. CDR3 in DNA: TGTGCTAGTGGTTTGGACAGCCCTGGAAACACCATATATTTT. V gene TRBV12-5 combines with J gene TRBJ1-3; D gene ambiguous. Germline values: CDR1 LGHNT, CDR2 FRNRAP. The CDR3 length is 14 residues. Trimming pared 1 base from V and 2 bases from J, leaving 6 bases between. Full variable domain (rest looked up from reference TRBV12-5 and TRBJ1-3): DARVTQTPRHKVTEMGQEVTMRCQPILGHNTVFWYRQTMMQGLELLAYFRNRAPLDDSGMPKDRFSAEMPDATLATLKIQPSEPRDSAVYFCASGLDSPGNTIYFGEGSWLTVV.

This clone was observed a single time. The chain carries TRBV2 and TRBJ2-3; D is unresolved. The germline V gene has CDR1 SNHLY and CDR2 FYNNEI. The CDR3 contains 13 residues. V shed 2 bases and J shed 3 bases, with 6 bases lying between them. CDR3 amino acids: CASSERQTDTQYF. The CDR3 bases are TGTGCCAGCAGTGAACGACAAACAGATACGCAGTATTTT. The full variable domain, completed using reference TRBV2 and TRBJ2-3, is EPEVTQTPSHQVTQMGQEVILRCVPISNHLYFYWYRQILGQKVEFLVSFYNNEISEKSEIFDDQFSVERPDGSNFTLKIRSTKLEDSAMYFCASSERQTDTQYFGPGTRLTVL.

The rearrangement uses TRBV12-5 and TRBJ1-5; the D gene is possibly TRBD1 (6 bases). Germline lookup yields CDR1 LGHNT and CDR2 FRNRAP. There are 15 residues in the CDR3. V shed 11 bases and J shed 0 bases, with 17 bases lying between them. The CDR3 region has the DNA TGTGCTTTAGGTACAGGGATCAATAGCAATCAGCCCCAGCATTTT. Translating it yields CALGTGINSNQPQHF.

In nucleotides, the CDR3 is TGTGCCAGCAGCCAAGTCAATTCGGGGGAGCAGTACGTC. It encodes CASSQVNSGEQYV. The chain uses TRBV14 and TRBJ2-7; TRBD2 might be the D (5 bases). Germline V CDR1 and CDR2: SGHDN, FVKESK. V lost 1 base to trimming and J lost 7 bases, with 11 bases between them. This CDR3 spans 13 amino acids.

This rearrangement joins TRBV5-1 to TRBJ2-3; no firm D call. V lost 0 bases, J lost 0 bases, and 17 bases lay in between. The CDR3 runs 18 residues. Per the germline V gene, CDR1 is SGHRS and CDR2 is YFSETQ. The CDR3 DNA reads as TGCGCCAGCAGCTTGGACCCATACAGAGTATCTAGCACAGATACGCAGTATTTT. Protein product: CASSLDPYRVSSTDTQYF.

V and J are TRBV4-1 and TRBJ2-1; D perhaps matches TRBD1 (8 bases). Germline loops: CDR1 MGHRA, CDR2 YSYEKL. This CDR3 comprises 14 residues. The V end was cut by 4 bases, the J end by 4 bases, with 11 bases between. The CDR3 is CASSLQGGYNEQFF. CDR3 in DNA: TGCGCCAGCAGCCTACAGGGGGGGTACAATGAGCAGTTCTTC.

The chain employs TRBV6-1 and TRBJ2-2, with a possible D match to TRBD1 (5 bases). Germline V gene lookup returns CDR1 MNHNS and CDR2 SASEGT. Trimming removed 2 bases from V and 6 bases from J, with 7 bases in between. This CDR3 comprises 13 residues. The CDR3 loop is CASSEIRAGELFF. The CDR3, as DNA: TGTGCCAGCAGTGAAATCAGGGCCGGGGAGCTGTTTTTT.

The rearrangement uses TRBV6-5 and TRBJ1-2, with 9 bases matching TRBD1. V lost 0 bases to trimming and J lost 6 bases; unmatched junction nucleotides: 8. The CDR3 length is 16 residues. Germline CDR1 and CDR2: MNHEY and SVGAGI. The CDR3 loop is CASSYSRPGTGNGYTF. CDR3 DNA: TGTGCCAGCAGTTACTCGAGGCCCGGGACAGGGAATGGCTACACCTTC.

This clone has a handful of counts. The chain has TRBV27 and TRBJ2-6; TRBD1 matches at 10 bases. Trimming removed 5 bases from V and 0 bases from J; junction bases left unmatched: 10. The CDR3 extends over 19 amino acids. Germline CDR1 and CDR2: MNHEY and SMNVEV (reference sequence). In nucleotides, the CDR3 is TGTGCCAGCAGTCGAACCCGGGACAGGGGTAGCTCTGGGGCCAACGTCCTGACTTTC. Its protein is CASSRTRDRGSSGANVLTF.

This clone has just a few counts. The CDR3 is CASSRTVSYEQYF. The CDR3 DNA sequence: TGTGCCAGCAGTCGGACAGTCTCCTACGAGCAGTACTTC. V usage is TRBV2 and J usage is TRBJ2-7, with D perhaps TRBD1 (6 bases). The length of the CDR3 is 13 residues. Germline V lookup: CDR1 SNHLY, CDR2 FYNNEI. V shed 5 bases and J shed 0 bases, with 8 bases lying between them.

This chain links TRBV5-6 with TRBJ1-2; D gene unclear. This CDR3 has 15 amino acids. Trimming shortened V by 4 bases and J by 0 bases, and 13 bases separated the two germline ends. Germline V gene lookup returns CDR1 SGHDT and CDR2 YYEEEE. CDR3 region: CASSLSGAPNYGYTF. The CDR3 nucleotides read TGTGCCAGCAGCCTATCCGGAGCTCCTAACTATGGCTACACCTTC.

The chain is built from TRBV6-4 and TRBJ1-6; TRBD1 aligns across 7 bases. Germline CDR1 MRHNA, CDR2 SNTAGT. V was clipped by 0 bases and J by 11 bases; unmatched bases: 13. The CDR3 is 17 amino acids. CDR3 sequence reads: CASSDSKTGLHSTPLHF. CDR3 coding DNA: TGTGCCAGCAGTGACTCTAAGACAGGGCTCCACTCCACACCCCTCCACTTT.

This chain links TRBV2 with TRBJ2-5; 8 bases match TRBD2. The CDR3 runs 15 residues. V lost 2 bases to trimming and J lost 5 bases; unmatched junction nucleotides: 7. Germline V gene sequence: CDR1 SNHLY, CDR2 FYNNEI. This chain's CDR3 is CASSETERGYETQYF. CDR3 DNA sequence: TGTGCCAGCAGTGAAACGGAGCGGGGGTACGAGACCCAGTACTTC.

This chain links TRBV5-1 with TRBJ2-7; TRBD1 is a possible D gene (7 bases). Trimming stripped 0 bases from V and 1 base from J, with 11 bases between. The germline CDR1 and CDR2 sequences are SGHRS and YFSETQ. This CDR3 contains 15 residues. The CDR3 is CASSLGGTDSYEQYF. The CDR3 bases are TGCGCCAGCAGCTTGGGCGGGACAGATTCCTACGAGCAGTACTTC.

This chain uses TRBV5-1 with TRBJ1-2; no reliable D call. From germline, CDR1 is SGHRS and CDR2 YFSETQ. The CDR3 has 13 residues. V was pared by 2 bases and J by 5 bases, with 10 bases between. CDR3 protein: CASSLGRGYGYTF. The CDR3 nucleotides are TGCGCCAGCAGCTTAGGACGGGGTTATGGCTACACCTTC.